This is a list of T cell receptor beta chains from one sample in a study of cytomegalovirus exposure and HLA in healthy donors. TCRdb's copy holds only in-frame clones and misses some; the assay was immunoSEQ multiplex PCR. The repertoire table contains about 39,000 clones. Specimen: PBMCs. The receptors were sampled from a woman in her twenties or thirties in good health and CMV-seropositive. Both conserved end residues are part of each CDR3. A D gene is named only where the DNA matches it firmly.

v_call	cdr3_length	d_call	j_call	cdr3_nt	cdr3_aa
TRBV6-4	14	NA	TRBJ2-7	TGTGCCAGCAGGCAGGGCCAGGCCTCCTACGAGCAGTACTTC	CASRQGQASYEQYF
TRBV2	14	TRBD1	TRBJ1-6	TGTGCCAGCGGGGACAGAGATTATAATTCACCCCTCCACTTT	CASGDRDYNSPLHF
TRBV7-8	17	TRBD1	TRBJ1-2	TGTGCCAGCAGCACTCGGACAGGGGCGCTAGTTATGAGTGGCTACACCTTC	CASSTRTGALVMSGYTF
TRBV7-9	16	TRBD1	TRBJ1-4	TGTGCCAGCAGCTCTAGCCCGGGACAGCAGAATGAAAAACTGTTTTTT	CASSSSPGQQNEKLFF
TRBV7-9	13	NA	TRBJ2-1	TGTGCCAGCAGCTTAGGGCGGGTAGGCGAGCAGTTCTTC	CASSLGRVGEQFF
TRBV18	12	NA	TRBJ2-7	TGTGCCAGCTCAGCAGACAGGGAGGTGCAGTACTTC	CASSADREVQYF
TRBV4-2	15	TRBD1	TRBJ1-3	TGTGCCAGCAGCCCGGACAGGGGAACTGGAAACACCATATATTTT	CASSPDRGTGNTIYF
TRBV6-5	13	TRBD1	TRBJ1-2	TGTGCCAGCAGCGGGACAGGGAGAAGTGGCTACACCTTC	CASSGTGRSGYTF
TRBV5-4	14	TRBD1	TRBJ2-7	TGTGCCAGCAGCAAGGGACAGGGGTTTAACGAGCAGTACTTC	CASSKGQGFNEQYF
TRBV5-1	14	TRBD2	TRBJ2-1	TGCGCCAGCAGCGACGCTAGCGGGGGGGATGAGCAGTTCTTC	CASSDASGGDEQFF
TRBV28	16	TRBD2	TRBJ2-7	TGTGCCAGCAGTACCCTGACTAGCGGGGGAGCTAGGAAGCAGTACTTC	CASSTLTSGGARKQYF
TRBV18	15	TRBD1	TRBJ2-2	TGTGCCAGCTCACCAACGGCAGGGGGAACCGGGGAGCTGTTTTTT	CASSPTAGGTGELFF
TRBV6-5	16	TRBD2	TRBJ2-7	TGTGCCAGCAGTTACTCTGGCGGGGGGGCAGGCTACGAGCAGTACTTC	CASSYSGGGAGYEQYF
TRBV5-6	15	TRBD1	TRBJ1-5	TGTGCCAGCAGCTTGACAGGGGATCTAGGACAGCCCCAGCATTTT	CASSLTGDLGQPQHF
TRBV7-2	14	TRBD2	TRBJ2-5	TGTGCCAGCAGCCCTAGCGGGGCACAAGAGACCCAGTACTTC	CASSPSGAQETQYF
TRBV12-5	13	NA	TRBJ2-1	TGTGCTAGTGGTTTGCCTCCACAGGGACAGCAGTTCTTC	CASGLPPQGQQFF
TRBV2	14	NA	TRBJ2-7	TGTGCCAGCAGGGAGGACGCTTACTCCTACGAGCAGTACTTC	CASREDAYSYEQYF
TRBV7-2	15	TRBD1	TRBJ1-2	TGTGCCAGCAGCCCTGACAGGGGGCGAAACTATGGCTACACCTTC	CASSPDRGRNYGYTF
TRBV10-3	16	TRBD1	TRBJ1-5	TGTGCCATCAGTGGGGGGAACAGGGGGCGGAATCAGCCCCAGCATTTT	CAISGGNRGRNQPQHF
TRBV7-9	13	TRBD2	TRBJ2-5	TGTGCCAGCAGCTTAGTTGTAGCGGGGACCCAGTACTTC	CASSLVVAGTQYF
TRBV4-1	18	TRBD2	TRBJ2-2	TGCGCCAGCAGTGGAGGCTTCACTAGCGGGGTGAACACCGGGGAGCTGTTTTTT	CASSGGFTSGVNTGELFF
TRBV30	14	TRBD1	TRBJ1-2	TGTGCCTGTCCCCGGGGACAGGGAAACTATGGCTACACCTTC	CACPRGQGNYGYTF
TRBV10-1	14	NA	TRBJ1-2	TGCGCCAGCAGTGAAACCCCCCGGGGGGATGGCTACACCTTC	CASSETPRGDGYTF
TRBV7-2	15	TRBD1	TRBJ1-2	TGTGCCAGCAGCTCCGACAGGGTAACTAACTATGGCTACACCTTC	CASSSDRVTNYGYTF
TRBV4-1	14	TRBD1	TRBJ1-5	TGCGCCAGCAGCCGACAGGGGCTGGGTCAGCCCCAGCATTTT	CASSRQGLGQPQHF
TRBV25-1	14	TRBD1	TRBJ1-4	TGTGCCAGCAGTCAACAGGGGGCGGATGAAAAACTGTTTTTT	CASSQQGADEKLFF
TRBV2	12	TRBD2	TRBJ2-1	TGTGCCAGCAGTGGGGGGGGAAATGAGCAGTTCTTC	CASSGGGNEQFF
TRBV5-1	13	NA	TRBJ1-1	TGCGCCAGCAGCTTCAGGGGAAACACTGAAGCTTTCTTT	CASSFRGNTEAFF
TRBV7-2	16	TRBD2	TRBJ2-3	TGTGCCAGCAGAACTTGGACTAGCGGGGGCGGGGATACGCAGTATTTT	CASRTWTSGGGDTQYF
TRBV4-2	15	TRBD1	TRBJ1-1	TGTGCCAGCAGCCAAGGACAGGGAAGAGATACTGAAGCTTTCTTT	CASSQGQGRDTEAFF
TRBV4-1	18	NA	TRBJ1-2	TGCGCCAGCAGCCAAGTGTCCGGGACTTACCAGATGATCTATGGCTACACCTTC	CASSQVSGTYQMIYGYTF
TRBV7-2	13	TRBD1	TRBJ2-5	TGTGCCAGCAGCTCGGGACAGAAAGAGACCCAGTACTTC	CASSSGQKETQYF
TRBV11-3	17	TRBD2	TRBJ2-7	TGTGCCAGCAGCTTAGATACGACTAGCGGGGACTCCTACGAGCAGTACTTC	CASSLDTTSGDSYEQYF
TRBV7-6	15	TRBD1	TRBJ1-2	TGTGCCAGCAGCCCAAAGGACAGGGCGGCCGATGGCTACACCTTC	CASSPKDRAADGYTF
TRBV5-4	14	TRBD1	TRBJ1-1	TGTGCCAGCAGCCAGGGACAGTTGAACACTGAAGCTTTCTTT	CASSQGQLNTEAFF
TRBV2	14	NA	TRBJ2-7	TGTGCCAGCAGGGACCCTACGGGGGATTACGAGCAGTACTTC	CASRDPTGDYEQYF
TRBV18	16	TRBD2	TRBJ2-7	TGTGCCAGCTCACCACAGCGGGGACCAAGCTCCTACGAGCAGTACTTC	CASSPQRGPSSYEQYF
TRBV6-1	15	NA	TRBJ1-6	TGTGCCAGCACCCGAGTTTCGGGGGATAATTCACCCCTCCACTTT	CASTRVSGDNSPLHF
TRBV29-1	18	TRBD2	TRBJ2-7	TGCAGCGTTGGGGAAGGTCGAGAGGCTAGCGGTTACTCCTACGAGCAGTACTTC	CSVGEGREASGYSYEQYF
TRBV9	13	TRBD2	TRBJ2-3	TGTGCCGGGGGGGGAGCGACACCAGATACGCAGTATTTT	CAGGGATPDTQYF